The present TCR beta chain was sequenced within a study of radiotherapy plus CTLA-4 blockade in lung cancer. As for the study in general: With over 25% of patients having disease control, objective responses were seen in less than 20%.

Study-wide findings and caveats: Clones derived from tumor TCRs expanded in blood after radiotherapy plus ipilimumab. The best prediction of response reportedly came from early blood T cell clone dynamics, with interferon-beta.

The V end was cut by 5 bases, the J end by 4 bases, with 12 bases between. Germline V gene data show CDR1 as SEHNR and CDR2 as FQNEAQ (reference sequence). The CDR3 covers 15 residues. TCRdb's table, derived via immunoSEQ multiplex PCR, lists solely in-frame clones and lacks some. The data hold tens of thousands of clones, with roughly 80% observed a single time. With regard to this clone: Antigen: not known.

Receiving focal radiation plus CTLA-4 blockade with ipilimumab were patients who had chemo-refractory metastatic non-small-cell lung cancer. The receptor was isolated from a human donor with non-small cell lung cancer who had a partial response to radiotherapy plus ipilimumab. The sample consisted of peripheral blood, taken from a patient treated with radiotherapy plus ipilimumab. The chain combines TRBV7-9 with TRBJ1-6, with D tentatively TRBD1 (5 bases). The CDR3 loop is CASSQGGQYNSPLHF. The CDR3 DNA is TGTGCCAGCAGCCAGGGAGGGCAGTATAATTCACCCCTCCACTTT.